These T cell receptor beta chains were read from a single sample in a study of CD8 T cells in Susac syndrome. TCRdb independently ran MiXCR on the immunoSEQ multiplex PCR reads; one entry per CDR3 protein. The data show under 200,000 distinct CDR3 sequences, around 95% seen once. Specimen: CD8+ T cells from PBMCs. The receptor source for this set is a human donor with multiple sclerosis. Both conserved end residues are part of each CDR3. Fields, in order: D gene, J gene, clone size, V gene, CDR3 protein, CDR3 DNA. The D gene is left open where the match is weak. Rows give clone size only sometimes, using once, few, many, or a class for an expanded clone.

TRBD2	TRBJ2-1	.	TRBV20-1	CSVHLAGGPGEQFF	TGCAGTGTCCACTTAGCGGGAGGGCCTGGTGAGCAGTTCTTC
.	TRBJ1-6	.	TRBV5-6	CASSLLGGNNSPLHF	TGTGCCAGCAGCTTGCTGGGAGGGAATAATTCACCCCTCCACTTT
TRBD1	TRBJ1-2	.	TRBV7-9	CASSPGTGGHYGYTF	TGTGCCAGCAGTCCCGGGACAGGGGGACACTATGGCTACACCTTC
.	TRBJ2-2	.	TRBV29-1	CSPEVRGELFF	TGCAGCCCCGAGGTCAGGGGGGAGCTGTTTTTT
.	TRBJ1-2	.	TRBV25-1	CASSWFANYGYTF	TGTGCCAGCAGTTGGTTTGCGAACTATGGCTACACCTTC
TRBD1	TRBJ1-1	.	TRBV6-5	CASRAGTGEAFF	TGTGCCAGCAGGGCAGGGACAGGCGAAGCTTTCTTT
.	TRBJ2-7	.	TRBV20-1	CSAGLGGDTEQYF	TGCAGTGCTGGATTAGGGGGGGACACGGAGCAGTACTTC
TRBD1	TRBJ1-2	once	TRBV5-4	CASSVGTAVYGYTF	TGTGCCAGCAGCGTGGGGACAGCAGTCTATGGCTACACCTTC
.	TRBJ2-7	.	TRBV15	CATSRDGRSSYEQYF	TGTGCCACCAGCAGAGATGGACGTAGCTCCTACGAGCAGTACTTC
.	TRBJ1-1	.	TRBV29-1	CSVGGVEAFF	TGCAGCGTTGGAGGGGTTGAAGCTTTCTTT
.	TRBJ2-5	.	TRBV13	CATASGDRQETQYF	TGTGCCACCGCGTCGGGGGACAGACAAGAGACCCAGTACTTC